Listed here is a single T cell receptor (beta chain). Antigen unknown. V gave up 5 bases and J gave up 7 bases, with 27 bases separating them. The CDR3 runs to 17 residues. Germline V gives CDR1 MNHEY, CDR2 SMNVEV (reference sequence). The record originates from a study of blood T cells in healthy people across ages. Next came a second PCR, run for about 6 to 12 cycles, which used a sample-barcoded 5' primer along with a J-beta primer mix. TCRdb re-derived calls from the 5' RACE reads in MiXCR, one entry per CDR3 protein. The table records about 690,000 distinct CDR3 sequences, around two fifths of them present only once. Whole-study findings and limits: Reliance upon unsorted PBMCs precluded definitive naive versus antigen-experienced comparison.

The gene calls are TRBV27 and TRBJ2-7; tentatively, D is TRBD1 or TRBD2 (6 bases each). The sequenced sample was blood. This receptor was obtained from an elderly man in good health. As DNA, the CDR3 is TGTGCCAGCAGTCGGGCAAGGGGGGTAGACTCCTACAATGAGCAGTACTTC. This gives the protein CASSRARGVDSYNEQYF.